The 24 T cell receptor beta chains in this list originate from one sample, sequenced in a study of blood T cells in healthy people across ages. Then a second PCR, running roughly 7 to 11 cycles, was carried out with a sample-barcoded 5' primer and a J-beta primer mix. One entry per CDR3 protein results from TCRdb running MiXCR on the 5' RACE reads. The sample contains 1,800,000 or so distinct CDR3 sequences, approximately 40% of which appear only once. The source material was blood. The receptors were gathered from a human donor in good health.

This rearrangement joins TRBV28 to TRBJ1-2; a weak D match, TRBD1 (5 bases). The CDR3 is 15 amino acids. CDR1 is MDHEN, CDR2 SYDVKM, per germline. V lost 4 bases, J lost 4 bases, and 16 bases lay in between. The DNA of the CDR3 is TGTGCCAGCAGTTCATCCGGGGCCGCCTTCTATGGCTACACCTTC. Translating gives CASSSSGAAFYGYTF.

The gene calls are TRBV3-1 and TRBJ2-7; D unclear. Per the germline V gene, CDR1 is LGHDT and CDR2 is YNNKEL (reference sequence). The CDR3 is made up of 13 amino acids. Trimming left V 4 bases short and J 5 bases short, with 12 bases between. The chain's CDR3 is CASSREAWNEQYF. For the CDR3, the DNA is TGTGCCAGCAGCCGAGAGGCCTGGAACGAGCAGTACTTC.

The chain carries TRBV20-1 and TRBJ1-2; no firm D call. V was trimmed by 5 bases and J by 3 bases, leaving 25 bases between them. The CDR3 has 17 amino acids. CDR1 DFQATT and CDR2 SNEGSKA come from the germline V gene (reference sequence). This CDR3 reads CSAATWQVGREYYGYTF. The CDR3 coding sequence is TGCAGTGCTGCCACGTGGCAAGTCGGTAGGGAGTACTATGGCTACACCTTC.

The sample holds many counts of this clonotype. V gene TRBV5-4 combines with J gene TRBJ2-7; TRBD1 might be the D (6 bases). V dropped 4 bases and J dropped 6 bases, with 14 bases sitting between them. Germline CDR1 reads SGHNT; CDR2 reads YYREEE (reference sequence). The CDR3 is made up of 13 amino acids. CDR3 sequence reads: CASSKGGNGEQYF. The CDR3 coding sequence is TGTGCCAGCAGCAAAGGGGGTAATGGCGAGCAGTACTTC.

This clonotype has a handful of counts. A much larger clone lies one base from this, so it may be a read error. The V and J genes are TRBV5-1 and TRBJ2-4, with D unclear. TRBJ2-7 matches the DNA end more closely, so the J call is doubtful. The CDR3 spans 12 residues. CDR1 is SGHRS and CDR2 is YFSETQ in the germline V gene. CDR3 DNA sequence: TGCGCCAGCAGCCAACTATGCGACGAGCAGTACTTC. It specifies CASSQLCDEQYF.

The chain has TRBV6-2 or TRBV6-3 and TRBJ2-7, with TRBD2 matching 15 bases. This CDR3 has 16 residues. Trimming removed 2 bases from V and 4 bases from J; junction bases left unmatched: 3. CDR1 is MNHEY and CDR2 is SVGEGT in the germline V gene. CDR3 DNA sequence: TGTGCCAGCAGTTACCAGGGACTAGCGGGGGGATACGAGCAGTACTTC. This gives the protein CASSYQGLAGGYEQYF.

On this clonotype itself: This sequence may be a read error, since a much larger clone differs from it by one base. This chain connects TRBV9 to TRBJ2-5, with 8 nucleotides matching TRBD2. This CDR3 is built from 16 residues. Germline V gene lookup returns CDR1 SGDLS and CDR2 YYNGEE. The CDR3, as DNA: TGTACCAGCAGCGTAGAAGCGGGGGTATTCCTTGAGACCCAGTACTTC. Encoded protein: CTSSVEAGVFLETQYF.

V usage is TRBV4-3 and J usage is TRBJ2-7; D is perhaps TRBD2 (5 bases). This CDR3 region has 13 residues. With 1 base removed from V and 10 bases from J, the gap between germline ends came to 14 bases. Per the germline V gene, CDR1 is LGHNA and CDR2 is YSLEER. This chain's CDR3 is CASSQVDGEAQYF. CDR3 bases: TGCGCCAGCAGCCAAGTTGACGGGGAAGCCCAGTACTTC.

The chain has TRBV7-8 and TRBJ1-1; unclear D gene. There are 16 residues in the CDR3. The germline V gene encodes CDR1 SGHVS and CDR2 FQNEAQ. V was cut by 3 bases and J by 1 base, with 15 bases left in between. CDR3 DNA: TGTGCCAGCAGCTTTCAAATCACCAACAAGAACACTGAAGCTTTCTTT. Amino acid sequence: CASSFQITNKNTEAFF. The whole variable domain, filled in from reference TRBV7-8 and TRBJ1-1, reads GAGVSQSPRYKVAKRGQDVALRCDPISGHVSLFWYQQALGQGPEFLTYFQNEAQLDKSGLPSDRFFAERPEGSVSTLKIQRTQQEDSAVYLCASSFQITNKNTEAFFGQGTRLTVV.

The chain carries TRBV5-6 and TRBJ1-2; TRBD1 matches 10 bases. CDR1 and CDR2 from the germline V gene are SGHDT and YYEEEE. The CDR3 loop spans 14 amino acids. The ends lost 3 bases at V and 3 bases at J; junction bases unmatched: 2. The CDR3 bases are TGTGCCAGCAGCTGGGACAGGGGACACTATGGCTACACCTTC. Its translation: CASSWDRGHYGYTF.

This clonotype was seen a handful of times. V and J are TRBV6-6 and TRBJ1-5; weak D call: TRBD1 (5 bases). This CDR3 region has 15 residues. CDR1 MNHNY and CDR2 SVGAGI come from the germline V gene (reference sequence). V lost 2 bases to trimming and J lost 5 bases, with 13 bases between them. As DNA, the CDR3 is TGTGCCAGCAGTTACGATTCGGGGCGTCATCAGCCCCAGCATTTT. Amino acid sequence: CASSYDSGRHQPQHF.

This chain joins TRBV9 and TRBJ2-7, with unresolved D. V lost 0 bases and J lost 1, with 8 bases in between. Germline assignment: CDR1 SGDLS and CDR2 YYNGEE. The CDR3 consists of 14 residues. In DNA form, the CDR3 reads TGTGCCAGCAGCGTAGATCCCGGTTCCTACGAGCAGTACTTC. Amino acids: CASSVDPGSYEQYF.

The chain employs TRBV7-2 and TRBJ1-2; D is perhaps TRBD1 (6 bases). Germline CDR1 is SGHTA and CDR2 is FQGNSA. The ends were cut back, 5 bases at V and 6 bases at J, with 19 bases in the middle. This CDR3 comprises 15 residues. CDR3 in DNA: TGTGCCAGCAGCCGCAGGTGGGGGGGGCATGATGGCTACACCTTC. As protein: CASSRRWGGHDGYTF.

This clonotype was counted only a few times. V and J are TRBV2 and TRBJ2-3; D is unclear. CDR1 is SNHLY, CDR2 FYNNEI, per germline. Trimming took off 1 base at V and 4 bases at J, with 3 bases between the two ends. CDR3 length: 12 residues. In nucleotides, the CDR3 is TGTGCCAGCAGTGAAGACCCAGATACGCAGTATTTT. Translating it yields CASSEDPDTQYF.

The gene calls are TRBV11-2 and TRBJ2-5, with a possible D match to TRBD1 (5 bases). Trimming removed 5 bases from V and 4 bases from J, with 20 bases in between. The germline V gene encodes CDR1 SGHAT and CDR2 FQNNGV. The CDR3 consists of 16 residues. The CDR3: CASSPIGPGLGETQYF. The CDR3 DNA sequence: TGTGCCAGCAGCCCAATCGGCCCAGGGCTCGGAGAGACCCAGTACTTC.

The chain combines TRBV20-1 with TRBJ1-5; a possible D gene is TRBD1 (6 bases). From germline, CDR1 is DFQATT and CDR2 SNEGSKA (reference sequence). V lost 4 bases and J 5 bases, leaving 24 bases between the germline ends. This CDR3 region has 17 residues. CDR3 nucleotide sequence: TGCAGTGCTACCATTGGGTTGGAGGGGGATTGGGATCAGCCCCAGCATTTT. Its protein is CSATIGLEGDWDQPQHF.

The chain uses TRBV12-3 or TRBV12-4 and TRBJ2-1, with TRBD1 matching 10 bases. The CDR3 has 16 residues. Trimming removed 6 bases from V and 3 bases from J; junction bases left unmatched: 8. CDR3 sequence: CASSRDRGFGYNEQFF. CDR3 nucleotides: TGTGCCAGCAGCCGGGACAGGGGTTTTGGCTACAATGAGCAGTTCTTC.

The V and J genes are TRBV7-2 and TRBJ1-1; D possibly corresponds to TRBD1 (6 bases). The germline CDR1 and CDR2 sequences are SGHTA and FQGNSA. The CDR3 is 13 amino acids. The ends were cut back, 3 bases at V and 7 bases at J, with 12 bases in the middle. The CDR3 reads CASSFLRGVEAFF. The DNA for the CDR3 is TGTGCCAGCAGCTTCCTAAGGGGGGTTGAAGCTTTCTTT.

The chain has TRBV7-2 and TRBJ2-5; TRBD1 matches 8 bases. Trimming took 5 bases from V and 6 from J; bases not matched to a gene: 8. The length of the CDR3 is 14 residues. Per germline, CDR1 SGHTA and CDR2 FQGNSA. The CDR3 DNA is TGTGCCAGCAGCCCCTCCGGACAGGGCCAGACCCAGTACTTC. Amino acids: CASSPSGQGQTQYF.

This rearrangement joins TRBV7-3 to TRBJ2-1, with D perhaps matching TRBD2 (6 bases). CDR3 length: 15 residues. Germline-derived CDR1 and CDR2 are SGHTA and FQGTGA. Trimming took 1 base from V and 6 from J, leaving 13 bases between them. The CDR3 loop reads CASSLSGGLINEQFF. CDR3 nucleotide sequence: TGTGCCAGCAGCTTAAGTGGGGGGTTGATCAATGAGCAGTTCTTC.

This clonotype was observed a few times. This chain connects TRBV18 to TRBJ1-5, with 7 bases identical to TRBD1. Germline V lookup: CDR1 KGHSH, CDR2 LQKENI. Trimming took 3 bases from V and 4 from J; bases not matched to a gene: 6. This CDR3 contains 15 residues. As DNA, the CDR3 is TGTGCCAGCTCACCCAGGGGGTTGACTAATCAGCCCCAGCATTTT. It is translated as CASSPRGLTNQPQHF.

This clonotype has just a few counts. V usage is TRBV6-6 and J usage is TRBJ1-2; no clear D. The V end lost 6 bases, the J end lost 3 bases, and 11 bases lay between the germline ends. The CDR3 is made up of 13 amino acids. Germline V gene data show CDR1 as MNHNY and CDR2 as SVGAGI (reference sequence). The CDR3 region has the DNA TGTGCCAGCAGCCAACTCGAGGACTATGGCTACACCTTC. Translated: CASSQLEDYGYTF.

V gene TRBV11-3 combines with J gene TRBJ2-3; 7 nucleotides line up with TRBD2. The CDR3 has 15 residues. V was clipped by 5 bases and J by 4 bases; unmatched bases: 9. Looked up from germline, CDR1 is SGHNT and CDR2 is YENEEA. The CDR3 DNA follows: TGTGCCAGCAGCCCGTCCGGACTAGTCTCAGATACGCAGTATTTT. Amino acid sequence: CASSPSGLVSDTQYF.

This chain links TRBV20-1 with TRBJ1-1; D is perhaps TRBD1 (5 bases). This CDR3 spans 13 amino acids. CDR1 and CDR2 from the germline V gene are DFQATT and SNEGSKA (reference sequence). V was clipped by 3 bases and J by 1 base, with 9 bases between them. The DNA of the CDR3 is TGCAGTGCTAGGGCGGGGGAGAACACTGAAGCTTTCTTT. It specifies CSARAGENTEAFF.